This entry concerns a single T cell receptor beta chain. Its cognate antigen is unknown. It may be a read error: a sequence one base away is much more abundant. This record belongs to a study of molecular identifiers for immune sequencing clone quantification. Study results and caveats: Jurkat TCR RNA spiked in from one cell (amid more than 850,000 naive cells) was reportedly detectable.

TCRdb re-derived calls from the PCR reads in MiXCR, one entry per CDR3 protein. Altogether about 500,000 distinct CDR3 sequences are present, 20% to 25% being singletons, with the ten largest covering 0.7% to 0.95%. Germline CDR1 reads MNHEY; CDR2 reads SMNVEV (reference sequence). The CDR3 contains 16 residues. V lost 5 bases, J lost 0 bases, and 16 bases lay in between. Sample: naive CD8+ T cells from blood, with Jurkat cell RNA spiked in. Sample subset: FACS-sorted CD8+CD4-CCR7+CD45RA+ naive T cells. The gene calls are TRBV27 and TRBJ1-2; no reliable D call. This sequence originates from a human donor in good health. Some libraries in this study had Jurkat cell RNA spiked in. In DNA form, the CDR3 reads TGTGCCAGCAGTCCCCTCCACAGAAATACTAACTATGGCTACACCTTC. It encodes CASSPLHRNTNYGYTF.